A single T cell receptor beta chain is shown here with its context. The antigen is undetermined. Profiled with immunoSEQ multiplex PCR; TCRdb holds only in-frame clones, not every one. Counted here are about 38,000 clones, roughly 87% occurring once; the ten biggest clones make up 3.5%. The sample is drawn from a study of graft-versus-host responses after intestinal transplantation. Study-level background: Recipients received multivisceral, liver-intestinal, or isolated intestinal transplants. Study-wide results and caveats: Allografts of one patient group, those with graft-donor T cell macrochimerism, had high graft-versus-host to host-versus-graft clonal ratios. GvH clones turned up in recipient marrow; some had shown up first in ileum or blood. An association linked early post-transplant HvG declines with peak circulating GvH clone levels.

The CDR3 consists of 13 residues. Trimming removed 2 bases at V and 5 bases at J, with 6 bases between. Germline values: CDR1 MGHRA, CDR2 YSYEKL. The V and J genes are TRBV4-1 and TRBJ2-2, with D unresolved. The specimen was PBMCs, collected more than 950 days after transplant. The clonotype comes from a human patient who received an intestinal transplant, so some T cells may come from the graft donor. This CDR3 reads CASSQLWTGELFF. CDR3 bases: TGCGCCAGCAGCCAACTATGGACCGGGGAGCTGTTTTTT.